The 12 T cell receptor beta chains given below trace back to one sample, sequenced in a study of radiotherapy plus CTLA-4 blockade in lung cancer. The table came from immunoSEQ multiplex PCR; TCRdb's copy has only in-frame clones and leaves some out. The table includes about 100,000 clones, 83% detected once. Sequencing used peripheral blood, obtained from a patient treated with radiotherapy plus ipilimumab. The source of these receptors is a human donor with non-small cell lung cancer who had stable disease on radiotherapy plus ipilimumab.

The CDR3 DNA follows: TGTGCCAGTATAAGAACGAACACTGAAGCTTTCTTT. As protein: CASIRTNTEAFF. This chain connects TRBV19 to TRBJ1-1; no clear D. Germline CDR1 and CDR2: LNHDA and SQIVND (reference sequence). The CDR3 spans 12 residues. The V gene lost 7 bases and the J gene lost 1 base, with 7 bases spanning the gap.

This chain connects TRBV5-3 to TRBJ1-1; TRBD1 aligns across 10 bases. TRBV5-3 is an open reading frame whose function is uncertain. J gave up 1 base and V 0 bases, and 9 bases lay outside the gene matches. The CDR3 contains 18 residues. In DNA, the CDR3 is TGTGCCAGAAGCTTGGGGGACAGGGGCCCATGTCGGAACACTGAAGCTTTCTTT. Its translation is CARSLGDRGPCRNTEAFF.

The V call is TRBV12-1, the J call TRBJ2-7; the table names TRBD1, a call not compared with the DNA. TRBV12-1 is an annotated pseudogene. CDR3 length: 15 residues. The DNA of the CDR3 is TGTGCCAGCAGCTTGGGACAGCCTAATTCCTACGAGCAGTACTTC. It yields the protein CASSLGQPNSYEQYF.

The gene calls are TRBV11-3 and TRBJ2-2; D tentatively reads TRBD1 or TRBD2 (6 bases each). V was cut by 5 bases and J by 6 bases, with 13 bases left in between. The CDR3 totals 14 residues. Germline lookup yields CDR1 SGHNT and CDR2 YENEEA. Here the CDR3 DNA reads TGTGCCAGCAGCATCGGGGGCAACGCCGGGGAGCTGTTTTTT. Its translation is CASSIGGNAGELFF.

The J gene is TRBJ2-1, the V gene TRBV7-2; 12 nucleotides line up with TRBD2. V dropped 1 base and J dropped 3; count of bases not matched to a gene: 4. CDR3 length equals 17 residues. Germline CDR1 SGHTA, CDR2 FQGNSA. The DNA of the CDR3 is TGTGCCAGCAGCTTAGTGGGACTAGCGGGCGTCTACAATGAGCAGTTCTTC. It yields the protein CASSLVGLAGVYNEQFF.

The gene calls are TRBV11-2 and TRBJ2-3; 8 bases are a match to TRBD2. The germline gives CDR1 SGHAT, CDR2 FQNNGV. The CDR3 loop spans 14 amino acids. Trimming cost V 5 bases and J 15 bases; bases outside gene matches: 16. The CDR3 bases are TGTGCCAGCAGCCCCCAGCTCGGGGGCGGGAGGAACTATTTT. This encodes CASSPQLGGGRNYF.

The sample holds one count of this clone. This chain joins TRBV5-8 and TRBJ2-1; D ambiguous. With 4 bases removed from V and 4 bases from J, the gap between germline ends came to 6 bases. The CDR3 totals 12 residues. Germline loops: CDR1 SGHTS, CDR2 YDEGEE. The CDR3 region has the DNA TGTGCCAGCAGCCCAGATTACAATGAGCAGTTCTTC. Protein: CASSPDYNEQFF. The full variable domain, its missing parts supplied by reference TRBV5-8 and TRBJ2-1, is EAGVTQSPTHLIKTRGQQATLRCSPISGHTSVYWYQQALGLGLQFLLWYDEGEERNRGNFPPRFSGRQFPNYSSELNVNALELEDSALYLCASSPDYNEQFFGPGTRLTVL.

This clone has only a few counts. The chain recombines TRBV6-1 with TRBJ2-7, with 14 bases matching TRBD2. This CDR3 comprises 15 residues. Looked up from germline, CDR1 is MNHNS and CDR2 is SASEGT. The J segment lost 4 bases and the V segment lost 6 bases, leaving 5 bases of the junction unmatched. CDR3 sequence: CASRVGTSGRYEQYF. The CDR3 DNA is TGTGCCAGCAGGGTTGGGACTAGCGGGAGATACGAGCAGTACTTC.

Here the CDR3 reads CASSYSKEGAHGYTF. The DNA of the CDR3 is TGTGCCAGCAGTTACTCGAAAGAGGGGGCTCACGGCTACACCTTC. The chain employs TRBV6-6 and TRBJ1-2, with TRBD1 identical over 7 bases. V gave up 0 bases and J gave up 8 bases; unmatched junction bases: 9. The CDR3 is 15 amino acids. Germline V CDR1 and CDR2: MNHNY, SVGAGI (reference sequence).

This chain uses TRBV9 with TRBJ2-1, with D possibly matching TRBD2 (6 bases). V lost 0 bases and J lost 0, with 13 bases in between. The CDR3 covers 17 residues. The germline gives CDR1 SGDLS, CDR2 YYNGEE. CDR3: CASSVGAGRSSYNEQFF. The CDR3 DNA is TGTGCCAGCAGCGTAGGGGCGGGAAGGAGCTCCTACAATGAGCAGTTCTTC.

The chain uses TRBV27 and TRBJ1-2; 7 bases align to TRBD1. The length of the CDR3 is 16 residues. From germline, CDR1 is MNHEY and CDR2 SMNVEV (reference sequence). V was clipped by 6 bases and J by 4 bases; unmatched bases: 14. This CDR3 is CASRPGQNPSGYGYTF. For the CDR3, the DNA is TGTGCCAGCAGACCGGGACAGAACCCTAGCGGCTATGGCTACACCTTC.

The chain combines TRBV5-5 with TRBJ1-5, with 8 positions matching TRBD1. The CDR3 covers 15 residues. Unmatched junction bases numbered 2, after V lost 2 bases and J lost 1 base. The germline V gene encodes CDR1 SGHKS and CDR2 YYEKEE (reference sequence). CDR3 residues: CASSFRTGSNQPQHF. CDR3 nucleotide sequence: TGTGCCAGCAGCTTCAGGACAGGGAGCAATCAGCCCCAGCATTTT.